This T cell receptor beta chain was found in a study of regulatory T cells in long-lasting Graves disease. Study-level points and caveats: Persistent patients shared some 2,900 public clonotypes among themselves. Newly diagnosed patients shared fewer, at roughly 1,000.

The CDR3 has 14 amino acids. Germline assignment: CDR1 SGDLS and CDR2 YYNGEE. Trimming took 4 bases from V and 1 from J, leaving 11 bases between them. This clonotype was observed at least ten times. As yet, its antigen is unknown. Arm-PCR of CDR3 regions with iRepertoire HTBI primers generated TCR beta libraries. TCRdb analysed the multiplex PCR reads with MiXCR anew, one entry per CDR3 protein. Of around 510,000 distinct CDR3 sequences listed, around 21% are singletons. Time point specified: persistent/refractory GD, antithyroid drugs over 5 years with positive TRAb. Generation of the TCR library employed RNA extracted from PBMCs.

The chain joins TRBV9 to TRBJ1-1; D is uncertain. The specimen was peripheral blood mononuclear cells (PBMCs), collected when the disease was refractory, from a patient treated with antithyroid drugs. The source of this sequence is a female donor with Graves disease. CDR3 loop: CASSPYKENTEAFF. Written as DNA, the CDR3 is TGTGCCAGCAGCCCTTACAAGGAGAACACTGAAGCTTTCTTT.